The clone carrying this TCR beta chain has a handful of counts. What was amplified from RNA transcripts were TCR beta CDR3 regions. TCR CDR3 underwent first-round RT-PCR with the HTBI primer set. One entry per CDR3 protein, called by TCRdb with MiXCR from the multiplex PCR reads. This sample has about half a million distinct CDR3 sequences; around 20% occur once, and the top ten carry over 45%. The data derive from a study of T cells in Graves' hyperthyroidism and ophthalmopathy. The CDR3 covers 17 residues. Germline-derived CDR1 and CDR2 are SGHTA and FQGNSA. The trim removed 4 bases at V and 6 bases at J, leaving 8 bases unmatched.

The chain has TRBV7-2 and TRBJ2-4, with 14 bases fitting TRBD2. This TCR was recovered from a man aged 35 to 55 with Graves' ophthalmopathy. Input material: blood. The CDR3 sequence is CASSSRTSGGTGNIQYF. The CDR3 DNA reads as TGTGCCAGCAGCTCACGGACTAGCGGGGGGACCGGAAACATTCAGTACTTC.